This entry lists 30 T cell receptor beta chains sequenced from one sample in a study of T cells after yellow fever vaccination. MiXCR, applied by TCRdb to the 5' RACE reads, yields one record per CDR3 protein. The repertoire holds 300,000 to 400,000 distinct CDR3 sequences, with 8% to 9.5% as singletons. Sequences were derived from PBMCs, sampled about 49 days after the first yellow fever vaccination. The receptors here all came from a man between 18 and 29 years old who received the YFV17D yellow fever vaccine.

This clonotype has a handful of counts. V is TRBV25-1 and J is TRBJ1-1; D unresolved. Germline V CDR1 and CDR2: MGHDK, SYGVNS. The CDR3 is 11 amino acids. V shed 2 bases and J shed 8 bases, with 6 bases lying between them. DNA for the CDR3: TGTGCCAGCAGTGAACCGCCGGAAGCTTTCTTT. Protein sequence: CASSEPPEAFF.

This clonotype has only a few counts. The chain links TRBV6-1 to TRBJ2-3, with 12 bases identical to TRBD2. The germline V gene encodes CDR1 MNHNS and CDR2 SASEGT. CDR3 length: 16 residues. With V trimmed by 5 bases and J by 4 bases, 7 bases remained unmatched. In DNA form, the CDR3 reads TGTGCCAGCAGTCTAGCGGGGGGGCCCATCCCAGATACGCAGTATTTT. The encoded protein is CASSLAGGPIPDTQYF.

The genes are TRBV5-1 and TRBJ1-6; weak D call: TRBD1 (5 bases). This CDR3 region has 15 residues. Trimming left V 1 base short and J 10 bases short, with 15 bases between. CDR1 and CDR2 (germline): SGHRS, YFSETQ. The CDR3 DNA follows: TGCGCCAGCAGCTTGAGCGAGGGGCGAGGGTCACCCCTCCACTTT. The encoded protein is CASSLSEGRGSPLHF. Supplemented by reference TRBV5-1 and TRBJ1-6, the full variable domain reads KAGVTQTPRYLIKTRGQQVTLSCSPISGHRSVSWYQQTPGQGLQFLFEYFSETQRNKGNFPGRFSGRQFSNSRSEMNVSTLELGDSALYLCASSLSEGRGSPLHFGNGTRLTVT.

A few counts support this clonotype. The V gene is TRBV5-4, the J gene TRBJ2-3; the match to TRBD2 covers 12 bases. The CDR3 length is 14 residues. CDR1 and CDR2 from the germline V gene are SGHNT and YYREEE (reference sequence). V lost 9 bases to trimming and J lost 8 bases; unmatched junction nucleotides: 10. CDR3 protein: CATLLAGGPGTQYF. The CDR3 nucleotides read TGTGCCACCCTTCTAGCGGGGGGGCCGGGTACGCAGTATTTT. Combining the CDR3 with reference TRBV5-4 and TRBJ2-3 gives the whole variable domain ETGVTQSPTHLIKTRGQQVTLRCSSQSGHNTVSWYQQALGQGPQFIFQYYREEENGRGNFPPRFSGLQFPNYSSELNVNALELDDSALYLCATLLAGGPGTQYFGPGTRLTVL.

This clonotype was detected only a few times. The genes are TRBV5-1 and TRBJ1-4; D possibly corresponds to TRBD1 (6 bases). The germline V gene encodes CDR1 SGHRS and CDR2 YFSETQ. This CDR3 comprises 14 residues. Between the trimmed V and J ends, which lost 4 bases and 4 bases, there was a span of 11 bases. DNA of the CDR3: TGCGCCAGCAGCGGAGGGGGAGATAATGAAAAACTGTTTTTT. Residues: CASSGGGDNEKLFF.

This clonotype was picked up many times. The chain is built from TRBV7-9 and TRBJ2-3; D is ambiguous. Trimming shortened V by 3 bases and J by 6 bases, and 4 bases separated the two germline ends. The CDR3 contains 11 residues. Per germline, CDR1 SEHNR and CDR2 FQNEAQ (reference sequence). This chain's CDR3 is CASSFADTQYF. The CDR3 DNA follows: TGTGCCAGCAGCTTCGCGGATACGCAGTATTTT.

The rearrangement links TRBV4-3 to TRBJ1-4; D remains unclear. Deletions cut 1 base from V and 8 bases from J, with 8 bases between. The CDR3 has 13 amino acids. Germline lookup yields CDR1 LGHNA and CDR2 YSLEER. The CDR3 coding sequence is TGCGCCAGCAGCCAAGTCAATACCGAAAAACTGTTTTTT. This encodes CASSQVNTEKLFF.

This chain links TRBV7-6 with TRBJ1-2; no clear D. This CDR3 has 16 amino acids. The V end was cut by 4 bases, the J end by 2 bases, with 17 bases between. In germline, CDR1 is SGHVS, CDR2 FNYEAQ. CDR3 in amino acids: CASSSLFSGSNYGYTF. The CDR3 DNA is TGTGCCAGCAGCTCTTTATTCAGCGGTAGCAACTATGGCTACACCTTC.

This clonotype came up many times. The rearrangement links TRBV4-1 to TRBJ2-7, with 9 bases identical to TRBD1. The CDR3 covers 17 residues. CDR1 and CDR2 from the germline V gene are MGHRA and YSYEKL. V lost 3 bases to trimming and J lost 0 bases; unmatched junction nucleotides: 9. CDR3 nucleotides: TGCGCCAGCAGCCACCCCGGACAGGGGACGGTCTCCTACGAGCAGTACTTC. The encoded protein is CASSHPGQGTVSYEQYF.

This clonotype was observed a handful of times. The V gene is TRBV7-2, the J gene TRBJ1-1, with 7 bases lining up with TRBD1. Trimming took 4 bases from V and 1 from J; bases not matched to a gene: 6. CDR3 length: 15 residues. Germline assignment: CDR1 SGHTA and CDR2 FQGNSA. CDR3 protein: CASSSSGTANTEAFF. The CDR3 region has the DNA TGTGCCAGCAGCTCATCCGGGACAGCGAACACTGAAGCTTTCTTT.

The chain uses TRBV10-3 and TRBJ1-2; D is unclear. This CDR3 has 13 amino acids. Trimming removed 0 bases at V and 5 bases at J, with 7 bases between. CDR1 and CDR2 from the germline V gene are ENHRY and SYGVKD. The CDR3 DNA reads TGTGCCATCAGTGAGTCGTATCGTTATGGCTACACCTTC. Amino acid sequence: CAISESYRYGYTF.

The chain has TRBV5-4 and TRBJ1-5; weak D call: TRBD1 (6 bases). This CDR3 comprises 14 residues. Trimming cost V 0 bases and J 7 bases, with 11 bases left between them. Germline V gene sequence: CDR1 SGHNT, CDR2 YYREEE (reference sequence). DNA of the CDR3: TGTGCCAGCAGCTTGGACAGGGCTGGACAGCCCCAGCATTTT. Amino acids: CASSLDRAGQPQHF.

There are a few counts of this clonotype. The rearrangement joins TRBV7-2 to TRBJ1-6, with TRBD1 matching over 8 bases. The CDR3 contains 13 residues. The V segment lost 8 bases and the J segment 9 bases; nucleotides outside the gene matches: 6. Germline-derived CDR1 and CDR2 are SGHTA and FQGNSA. Here the CDR3 DNA reads TGTGCCAGCCGCGGACAGGGAATTTCACCCCTCCACTTT. Protein: CASRGQGISPLHF.

In this sample, this clonotype turned up many times. This chain joins TRBV7-2 and TRBJ2-3; TRBD2 aligns across 14 bases. The V segment lost 5 bases and the J segment 0 bases; nucleotides outside the gene matches: 4. Germline-derived CDR1 and CDR2 are SGHTA and FQGNSA. There are 17 residues in the CDR3. CDR3 loop: CASSAGLAGGSTDTQYF. DNA of the CDR3: TGTGCCAGCAGCGCAGGACTAGCGGGGGGTAGCACAGATACGCAGTATTTT. The variable domain in full, completed from reference TRBV7-2 and TRBJ2-3, reads GAGVSQSPSNKVTEKGKDVELRCDPISGHTALYWYRQSLGQGLEFLIYFQGNSAPDKSGLPSDRFSAERTGGSVSTLTIQRTQQEDSAVYLCASSAGLAGGSTDTQYFGPGTRLTVL.

The CDR3 loop is CASSQGLANTGELFF. CDR3 in DNA: TGCGCCAGCAGCCAGGGGTTGGCGAACACCGGGGAGCTGTTTTTT. The chain links TRBV5-1 to TRBJ2-2; maybe TRBD1 (6 bases). The CDR3 consists of 15 residues. Per germline, CDR1 SGHRS and CDR2 YFSETQ. V lost 4 bases to trimming and J lost 0 bases, with 10 bases between them.

This clonotype occurred a few times. The chain carries TRBV18 and TRBJ2-7; possibly TRBD1 for D (6 bases). The germline gives CDR1 KGHSH, CDR2 LQKENI. The length of the CDR3 is 16 residues. V was shortened by 4 bases and J by 1 base, with 17 bases between the two germline ends. The CDR3 sequence: CASSRNADSTSYEQYV. DNA of the CDR3: TGTGCCAGCTCACGCAATGCGGACAGTACTTCCTACGAGCAGTACGTC.

The chain joins TRBV20-1 to TRBJ2-3; 9 bases align to TRBD2. CDR1 is DFQATT and CDR2 is SNEGSKA in the germline V gene (reference sequence). The CDR3 has 12 residues. V shed 6 bases and J 4 bases; nucleotides not matched to a gene: 2. For the CDR3, the DNA is TGCAGTGCCGGGACTAGCCCAGATACGCAGTATTTT. It specifies CSAGTSPDTQYF.

This chain links TRBV4-3 with TRBJ2-5; D gene uncertain. Germline V gene data show CDR1 as LGHNA and CDR2 as YSLEER. The CDR3 sequence is 17 residues long. V lost 1 base to trimming and J lost 0 bases, with 15 bases between them. As DNA, the CDR3 is TGCGCCAGCAGCCAAGGTACCGCCGTTATAGACCAAGAGACCCAGTACTTC. Its protein product is CASSQGTAVIDQETQYF.

This clonotype was observed a handful of times. The chain uses TRBV20-1 and TRBJ1-2; the D is unclear. Per germline, CDR1 DFQATT and CDR2 SNEGSKA (reference sequence). CDR3 length: 13 residues. V lost 2 bases and J lost 0, with 7 bases in between. CDR3 region: CSARRTPNYGYTF. The CDR3 DNA follows: TGCAGTGCTAGACGGACTCCTAACTATGGCTACACCTTC.

V and J are TRBV5-1 and TRBJ2-2; perhaps TRBD2 as D (5 bases). With 0 bases removed from V and 7 bases from J, the gap between germline ends came to 10 bases. The CDR3 contains 14 residues. Looked up from germline, CDR1 is SGHRS and CDR2 is YFSETQ. CDR3 bases: TGCGCCAGCAGCTTGGAAAGGGCGGGCGGGGAGCTGTTTTTT. Translating it yields CASSLERAGGELFF.

This clonotype was counted many times. This rearrangement joins TRBV12-3 or TRBV12-4 to TRBJ1-1; no clear D gene. The CDR3 runs to 13 residues. V was shortened by 7 bases and J by 10 bases, with 19 bases between the two germline ends. Written as DNA, the CDR3 is TGTGCCAGCACCCACTTTGACTGGCGAGGAGCTTTCTTT. This encodes CASTHFDWRGAFF.

This clonotype was recorded at least ten times. In DNA form, the CDR3 reads TGTGCCAGCAGCCTTACCCAGACAGGTGCAGATACGCAGTATTTT. Translated, it gives CASSLTQTGADTQYF. J is TRBJ2-3 and V is TRBV6-1; the D gene is possibly TRBD1 (6 bases). Germline CDR1 and CDR2: MNHNS and SASEGT. The CDR3 spans 15 residues. V shed 6 bases and J shed 4 bases, with 17 bases lying between them.

This clonotype has only a few counts. This CDR3 is CASSPGQGKNTEAFF. CDR3 nucleotide sequence: TGTGCCAGCAGTCCGGGACAGGGTAAGAACACTGAAGCTTTCTTT. The V gene is TRBV6-2 or TRBV6-3, the J gene TRBJ1-1; 9 nucleotides agree with TRBD1. CDR3 size: 15 residues. The V segment lost 5 bases and the J segment 1 base; nucleotides outside the gene matches: 5. Germline CDR1 reads MNHEY; CDR2 reads SVGEGT.

This clonotype was seen only a few times. The chain is built from TRBV9 and TRBJ1-3; D remains ambiguous. V lost 0 bases to trimming and J lost 4 bases, with 11 bases between them. The CDR3 has 15 amino acids. Germline CDR1 is SGDLS and CDR2 is YYNGEE. The CDR3 bases are TGTGCCAGCAGCGTAGAATGGGGTCCCGGAAACACCATATATTTT. Translation: CASSVEWGPGNTIYF.

This clonotype appeared many times. The chain recombines TRBV20-1 with TRBJ2-1, with 13 bases identical to TRBD2. From germline, CDR1 is DFQATT and CDR2 SNEGSKA (reference sequence). CDR3 length equals 13 residues. V gave up 1 base and J gave up 9 bases; unmatched junction bases: 0. CDR3 nucleotide sequence: TGCAGTGCTAGAGGACTAGCGGGGGGTGAGCAGTTCTTC. Amino acids: CSARGLAGGEQFF.

As for this clonotype: A clone one base away is much larger, so this may be a read error. J is TRBJ2-7 and V is TRBV5-8, with 7 bases lining up with TRBD2. This CDR3 spans 13 amino acids. Trimming at V came to 0 bases and at J to 13 bases, leaving 10 bases not matched to a gene. The germline V gene encodes CDR1 SGHTS and CDR2 YDEGEE. The CDR3 nucleotides are TGTGCCAGCAGCTTGGGACGCCTAGCGGTTCATTACTTC. This sequence encodes CASSLGRLAVHYF.

This clonotype was seen only a few times. The chain carries TRBV15 and TRBJ2-7; tentatively, D is TRBD1 or TRBD2 (5 bases each). The V end was cut by 3 bases, the J end by 12 bases, with 6 bases between. The germline V gene encodes CDR1 LNHNV and CDR2 YYDKDF (reference sequence). CDR3 length equals 9 residues. The CDR3 region is CATSRGRYV. CDR3 coding DNA: TGTGCCACCAGCAGGGGACGGTACGTC.

This clonotype was counted a few times. CDR3 amino acids: CASRSLGSLGDTQYF. As DNA, the CDR3 is TGTGCCAGCAGGTCACTCGGGTCCCTAGGAGATACGCAGTATTTT. This chain connects TRBV6-5 to TRBJ2-3; D uncertain. Germline CDR1 is MNHEY and CDR2 is SVGAGI. V lost 6 bases and J 5 bases, leaving 18 bases between the germline ends. CDR3 size: 15 residues.

This CDR3 reads CASSGPRPDRGQTGELFF. DNA for the CDR3: TGTGCCAGCTCAGGGCCCCGCCCGGACAGGGGGCAAACCGGGGAGCTGTTTTTT. V is TRBV18 and J is TRBJ2-2; 11 bases are a match to TRBD1. V shed 5 bases and J 5 bases; nucleotides not matched to a gene: 13. Germline lookup yields CDR1 KGHSH and CDR2 LQKENI. CDR3 size: 18 residues.

A remark on this clonotype: Being one base from a much bigger clone, this may be a read error. The CDR3 protein is CASSTAVETQYF. For the CDR3, the DNA is TGTGCCAGCAGCACCGCGGTGGAGACCCAGTACTTC. The gene calls are TRBV11-2 and TRBJ2-5; no clear D gene. The CDR3 consists of 12 residues. V was clipped by 5 bases and J by 5 bases, with 9 bases between them. Germline V lookup: CDR1 SGHAT, CDR2 FQNNGV.